The clone carrying this T cell receptor (beta chain) came up many times. What it recognizes is unknown. This sample was included in a study of regulatory T cells in long-lasting Graves disease. Overall study results and limits: Accuracy was possibly reduced by small sample size.

The junction had 4 bases not matched to a gene; V was cut back by 3 bases and J by 4 bases. This CDR3 is 15 amino acids long. Germline V gene lookup returns CDR1 LNHNV and CDR2 YYDKDF (reference sequence). Sequencing libraries for TCR beta were prepared with iRepertoire HTBI primers and Arm-PCR of CDR3 regions. TCRdb passed the multiplex PCR reads through MiXCR, listing each CDR3 protein once. The data show approximately 350,000 distinct CDR3 sequences, approximately 12% seen once. Documented time point: newly diagnosed GD, antithyroid drugs for less than 3 months. PBMC-extracted RNA yielded the TCR library. A further study also used this sample, focusing on T cells in Graves' hyperthyroidism and ophthalmopathy.

The origin of this receptor is a woman younger than 30 with Graves disease. The chain recombines TRBV15 with TRBJ1-5, with 9 bases fitting TRBD1. Material: peripheral blood mononuclear cells (PBMCs), obtained at new diagnosis, from a patient treated with antithyroid drugs. CDR3 nucleotides: TGTGCCACCAGCAGGGGACAGGGAGGGAATCAGCCCCAGCATTTT. Translation: CATSRGQGGNQPQHF.